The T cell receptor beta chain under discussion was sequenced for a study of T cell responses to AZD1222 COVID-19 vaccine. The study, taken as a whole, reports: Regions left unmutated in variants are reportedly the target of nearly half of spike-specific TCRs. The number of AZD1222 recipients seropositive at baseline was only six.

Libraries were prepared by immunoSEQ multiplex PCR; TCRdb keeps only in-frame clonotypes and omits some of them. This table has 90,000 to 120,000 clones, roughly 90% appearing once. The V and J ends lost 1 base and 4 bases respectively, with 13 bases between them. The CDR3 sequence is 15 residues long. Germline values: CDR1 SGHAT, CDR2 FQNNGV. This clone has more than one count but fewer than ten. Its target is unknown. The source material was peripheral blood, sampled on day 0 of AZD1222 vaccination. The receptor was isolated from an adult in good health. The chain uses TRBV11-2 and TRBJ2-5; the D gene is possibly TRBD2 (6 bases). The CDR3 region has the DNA TGTGCCAGCAGCTTAGTTAGGGCGGGACGAGAGACCCAGTACTTC. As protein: CASSLVRAGRETQYF.